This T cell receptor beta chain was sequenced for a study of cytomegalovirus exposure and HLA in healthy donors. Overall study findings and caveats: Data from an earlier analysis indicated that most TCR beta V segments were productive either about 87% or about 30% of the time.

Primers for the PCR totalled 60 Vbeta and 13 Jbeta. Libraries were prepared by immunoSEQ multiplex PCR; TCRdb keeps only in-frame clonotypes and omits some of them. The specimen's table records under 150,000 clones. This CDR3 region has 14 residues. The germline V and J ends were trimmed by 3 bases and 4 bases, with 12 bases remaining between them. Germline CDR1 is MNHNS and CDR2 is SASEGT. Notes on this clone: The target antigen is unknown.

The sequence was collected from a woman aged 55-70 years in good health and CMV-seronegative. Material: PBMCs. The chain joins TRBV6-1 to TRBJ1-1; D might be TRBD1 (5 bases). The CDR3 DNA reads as TGTGCCAGCAGTGAGACGGGACTTTTCACTGAAGCTTTCTTT. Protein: CASSETGLFTEAFF.